Listed below are T cell receptor beta chains from one sample, sequenced in a study of T cells in Graves' hyperthyroidism and ophthalmopathy. One entry per CDR3 protein, called by TCRdb with MiXCR from the multiplex PCR reads. The sample lists fewer than 700,000 distinct CDR3 sequences, around 16% occurring once. The material sequenced was blood. Every receptor here comes from a young woman with Graves' hyperthyroidism. Each CDR3 is given without its conserved first and last residue. The order of the fields is J gene, V gene, CDR3 protein.

j_call: TRBJ1-5
v_call: TRBV25-1
cdr3_aa: ASRSDFSKYENQPQH

j_call: TRBJ2-3
v_call: TRBV6-1
cdr3_aa: ASGRDRSTDTQY

j_call: TRBJ2-5
v_call: TRBV27
cdr3_aa: ASSSTTTQY

j_call: TRBJ1-1
v_call: TRBV13
cdr3_aa: ASSLADNTEAF

j_call: TRBJ2-5
v_call: TRBV11-2
cdr3_aa: ASSEGTSGRAY

j_call: TRBJ2-5
v_call: TRBV9
cdr3_aa: ASSPLSRGETQY

j_call: TRBJ2-6
v_call: TRBV28
cdr3_aa: ASTPRGRSGANVLT

j_call: TRBJ1-2
v_call: TRBV4-1
cdr3_aa: ASSQERQWGVNYGYT

j_call: TRBJ2-5
v_call: TRBV6-2/TRBV6-3
cdr3_aa: ASSYGGLAYQETQY

j_call: TRBJ2-7
v_call: TRBV9
cdr3_aa: ASSVGPAGRAYEQY

j_call: TRBJ2-7
v_call: TRBV4-1
cdr3_aa: ASSQAKSSYEQY

j_call: TRBJ2-1
v_call: TRBV11-2
cdr3_aa: ASSFLKSGGEQF

j_call: TRBJ1-3
v_call: TRBV9
cdr3_aa: ASSGATYGNTIY

j_call: TRBJ2-7
v_call: TRBV27
cdr3_aa: ASSLRPEGYEQY

j_call: TRBJ1-6
v_call: TRBV28
cdr3_aa: ASRIRGSTPNSPLH

j_call: TRBJ1-3
v_call: TRBV5-1
cdr3_aa: ASSRGTGEYTIY

j_call: TRBJ2-1
v_call: TRBV2
cdr3_aa: ASSERENNEQF

j_call: TRBJ1-5
v_call: TRBV12-3/TRBV12-4
cdr3_aa: ASSRTSAQPQH

j_call: TRBJ1-4
v_call: TRBV20-1
cdr3_aa: SARDLKDPRVNEKLF

j_call: TRBJ2-7
v_call: TRBV20-1
cdr3_aa: SARLYRDQDEQY

j_call: TRBJ2-1
v_call: TRBV6-6
cdr3_aa: ASSYSTTEIYNEQF

j_call: TRBJ1-3
v_call: TRBV11-2
cdr3_aa: ASSLGWGNTIY

j_call: TRBJ1-3
v_call: TRBV10-3
cdr3_aa: ATLTRVGNTIY